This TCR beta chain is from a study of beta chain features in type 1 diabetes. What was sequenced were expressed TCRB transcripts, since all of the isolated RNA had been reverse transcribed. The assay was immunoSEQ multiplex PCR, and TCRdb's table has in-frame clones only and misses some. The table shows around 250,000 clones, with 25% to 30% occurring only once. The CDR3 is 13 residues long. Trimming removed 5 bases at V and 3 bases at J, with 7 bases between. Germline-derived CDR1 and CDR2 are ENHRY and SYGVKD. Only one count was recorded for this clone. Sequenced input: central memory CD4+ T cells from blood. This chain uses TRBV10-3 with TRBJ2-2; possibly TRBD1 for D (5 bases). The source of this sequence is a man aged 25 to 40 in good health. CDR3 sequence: CAISLGDTGELFF. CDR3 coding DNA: TGTGCCATCAGTCTAGGGGACACCGGGGAGCTGTTTTTT.